This paragraph covers one T cell receptor (beta chain) sequence. CCR7+ PD-1+ TIGIT+ early memory CD8+ T cells with exhausted-like traits constituted the TPEX cells. Negative magnetic selection enriched total CD8+ T cells. These data originate in a study of human CD8 memory T cell subsets. The CDR3 is 13 residues long. CDR1 DFQATT and CDR2 SNEGSKA come from the germline V gene (reference sequence). UMI-labeled 5' RACE was used, and it produced the TCR beta libraries. TCRdb re-analyzed the 5' RACE reads; it lists each CDR3 protein once, without DNA. The sample yields about 6,700 distinct CDR3 sequences, of which the top ten take up around a quarter.

The rearrangement uses TRBV20-1 and TRBJ1-2; there is no DNA to check the TCRdb D call of TRBD1. The sequence came from a human donor in good health. Sequencing was performed on CD8+ T cells from PBMCs. The CDR3 region is CSARSGQGWGYTF.